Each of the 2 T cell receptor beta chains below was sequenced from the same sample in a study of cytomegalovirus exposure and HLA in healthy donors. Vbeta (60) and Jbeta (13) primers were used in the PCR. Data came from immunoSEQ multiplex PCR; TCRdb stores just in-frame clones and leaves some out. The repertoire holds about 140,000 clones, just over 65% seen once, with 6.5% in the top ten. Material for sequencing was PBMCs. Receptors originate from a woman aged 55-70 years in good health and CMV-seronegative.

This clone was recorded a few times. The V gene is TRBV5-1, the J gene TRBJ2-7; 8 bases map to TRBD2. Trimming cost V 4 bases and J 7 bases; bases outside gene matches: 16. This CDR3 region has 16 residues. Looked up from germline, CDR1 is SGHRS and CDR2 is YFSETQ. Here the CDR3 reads CASSPAGELVLGEQYF. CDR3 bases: TGCGCCAGCAGCCCAGCGGGAGAGTTAGTACTAGGGGAGCAGTACTTC. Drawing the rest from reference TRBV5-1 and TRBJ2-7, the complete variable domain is KAGVTQTPRYLIKTRGQQVTLSCSPISGHRSVSWYQQTPGQGLQFLFEYFSETQRNKGNFPGRFSGRQFSNSRSEMNVSTLELGDSALYLCASSPAGELVLGEQYFGPGTRLTVT.

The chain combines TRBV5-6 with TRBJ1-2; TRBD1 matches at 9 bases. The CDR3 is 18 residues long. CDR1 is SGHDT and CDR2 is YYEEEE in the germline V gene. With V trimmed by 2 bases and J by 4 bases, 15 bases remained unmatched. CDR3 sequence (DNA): TGTGCCAGCAGCTTTTCAGCCCGCGGACAGGGGATTCCCTATGGCTACACCTTC. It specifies CASSFSARGQGIPYGYTF.